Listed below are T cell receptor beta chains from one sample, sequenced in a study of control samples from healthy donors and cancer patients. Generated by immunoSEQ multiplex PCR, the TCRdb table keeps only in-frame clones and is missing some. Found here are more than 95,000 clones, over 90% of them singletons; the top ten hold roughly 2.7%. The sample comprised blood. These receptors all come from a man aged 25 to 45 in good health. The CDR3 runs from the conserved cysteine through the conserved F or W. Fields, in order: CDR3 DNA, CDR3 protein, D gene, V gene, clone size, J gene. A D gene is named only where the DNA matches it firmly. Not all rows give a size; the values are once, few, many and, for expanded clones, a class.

TGTGCCACCAGCAACAGGGGTCTGGGTTCACCCCTCCACTTT | CATSNRGLGSPLHF | TRBD1 | TRBV15 | - | TRBJ1-6
TGTGCCAGCAGTGGGGACCGCACAGATACGCAGTATTTT | CASSGDRTDTQYF | - | TRBV28 | - | TRBJ2-3
TGTGCCAGCAGCCTGGGGGCGACGGGGGCGAGCACCGGGGAGCTGTTTTTT | CASSLGATGASTGELFF | - | TRBV7-3 | - | TRBJ2-2
TGTGCCCTAATTCAGGGCAGTGGGAAGACCCAGTACTTC | CALIQGSGKTQYF | - | TRBV6-5 | - | TRBJ2-5
TGTGCCAGCAGCTCATCGGGTGGGCAGGGAATGAGGGAGCCCCAGCATTTT | CASSSSGGQGMREPQHF | - | TRBV5-5 | - | TRBJ1-5
TGTGCCAGCAGCATGGGAGGGGGGGCCTACAATGAGCAGTTCTTC | CASSMGGGAYNEQFF | - | TRBV11-2 | - | TRBJ2-1
TGTGCCAGCAGCCTGGGGGTCCCCTCGAAGGAGACCCAGTACTTC | CASSLGVPSKETQYF | - | TRBV7-2 | - | TRBJ2-5
TGCGCCAGCAGTGAGAAAAAGGGGCTTCAGCCCCAGCATTTT | CASSEKKGLQPQHF | - | TRBV10-2 | few | TRBJ1-5
TGTGCCAGCTCCCCAGGACAGGGAAGCAATCAGCCCCAGCATTTT | CASSPGQGSNQPQHF | TRBD1 | TRBV18 | - | TRBJ1-5
TGCGCCAGCAGCTTGGCCGGCGGAGATAAAAATTCACCCCTCCACTTT | CASSLAGGDKNSPLHF | - | TRBV5-1 | - | TRBJ1-6
TGTGCCAGCAGTGATGGGGTGGCTAATGAAAAACTGTTTTTT | CASSDGVANEKLFF | - | TRBV2 | - | TRBJ1-4
TGTGCCAGCAGCTCGGGGAAAGAGGAACCTCTCTCTGGGGCCAACGTCCTGACTTTC | CASSSGKEEPLSGANVLTF | - | TRBV7-7 | - | TRBJ2-6
TGTGCCAGCAGTTTTTTACCATTAGACACAGATACGCAGTATTTT | CASSFLPLDTDTQYF | - | TRBV27 | - | TRBJ2-3
TGTGCCAGCAGTTTACGGGGGTACACTAAAGCTTTCTTT | CASSLRGYTKAFF | - | TRBV28 | - | TRBJ1-1
TGTGCCAGTAGTATTGTTGCTGGTACCAATCAGCCCCAGCATTTT | CASSIVAGTNQPQHF | - | TRBV19 | - | TRBJ1-5
TGTGCCTGGAGCCGGAGGGGGGGTGGCTACACCTTC | CAWSRRGGGYTF | - | TRBV30 | - | TRBJ1-2
TGTGCCAGCAGATCGGACTACTATAGCAATCAGCCCCAGCATTTT | CASRSDYYSNQPQHF | - | TRBV5-5 | once | TRBJ1-5
TGTGCCAGCAGTGAAAGGATAGGTTCAGGAGATGGCTACACCTTC | CASSERIGSGDGYTF | - | TRBV6-1 | - | TRBJ1-2
TGTGCCAGCAGGGGCGGAGGGCGGACCAGCTACACCTTC | CASRGGGRTSYTF | - | TRBV28 | - | TRBJ1-2
TGTGTTACCACAAGGACTCAGTATAATTCACCCCTCCACTTT | CVTTRTQYNSPLHF | - | TRBV6-5 | - | TRBJ1-6
TGTGCCAGCAGCTTGGGACCCTTGAGCACTGAAGCTTTCTTT | CASSLGPLSTEAFF | - | TRBV7-9 | - | TRBJ1-1
TGTGCCACCAGTGATTCCTCTATGAACACTGAAGCTTTCTTT | CATSDSSMNTEAFF | - | TRBV24-1 | - | TRBJ1-1
TGTGCCAGCAGCCTGGAACAACTAGCGGGGGGGCCGGCGTTGAATTTT | CASSLEQLAGGPALNF | TRBD2 | TRBV5-4 | - | TRBJ2-3
TGCGCCAGCAGCTTCTTTCGGACTAGCGGTAGAAACAATGAGCAGTTCTTC | CASSFFRTSGRNNEQFF | TRBD2 | TRBV5-1 | - | TRBJ2-1
TGTGCCAGCTCACCACCTACAGGAGGATCACCCCTCCACTTT | CASSPPTGGSPLHF | - | TRBV18 | - | TRBJ1-6
TGTGCCAGCAGTCTGACAGGGCCCCTTAGTGAAAAACTGTTTTTT | CASSLTGPLSEKLFF | TRBD1 | TRBV6-5 | - | TRBJ1-4
TGTGCCAGCAGTTATCGAGAACCACGACAGCCTGAAGCTTTCTTT | CASSYREPRQPEAFF | - | TRBV6-5 | - | TRBJ1-1
TGCGCCAGTTCAAGAGGGCCTGGAGACACCATATATTTT | CASSRGPGDTIYF | - | TRBV5-1 | - | TRBJ1-3
TGTGCCAGCAGCTTCCGGACTGAGGGCGAGCAGTACTTC | CASSFRTEGEQYF | - | TRBV9 | - | TRBJ2-7
TGTGCCAGCAGCCCCAAGGGACAGGGATCCTATGGCTACACCTTC | CASSPKGQGSYGYTF | TRBD1 | TRBV5-8 | - | TRBJ1-2
TGTGCCAGCAGCTTGCTAGCGGGGGGGCCACAGGAGCAGTTCTTC | CASSLLAGGPQEQFF | TRBD2 | TRBV2 | - | TRBJ2-1